The clone carrying this T cell receptor (beta chain) was detected only a few times. This sample is part of a study of technical replicates of blood from four donors. The table came from immunoSEQ multiplex PCR; TCRdb's copy has only in-frame clones and leaves some out. Among 70,000 to 90,000 clones listed, around 90% were seen once. The CDR3 has 17 amino acids. Germline CDR1 and CDR2: MNHEY and SMNVEV (reference sequence). Trimming left V 2 bases short and J 0 bases short, with 16 bases between. The sequence derives from a human donor in good health. Sequencing was performed on T cells isolated from PBMCs. This chain connects TRBV27 to TRBJ1-1; a weak D match, TRBD1 (5 bases). CDR3: CASSLVRYGAMNTEAFF. In nucleotides, the CDR3 is TGTGCCAGCAGTTTAGTGCGATATGGGGCAATGAACACTGAAGCTTTCTTT.